This T cell receptor (beta chain) was captured by sequencing in a study of CD8+ T cells in alopecia areata. Study context: Tofacitinib dosing lasted 6 to 18 months, which was then followed by 6 months off drug.

Germline-derived CDR1 and CDR2 are GTSNPN and SVGIG (reference sequence). The V end was cut by 0 bases, the J end by 1 base, with 7 bases between. The CDR3 covers 15 residues. Reverse transcription of extracted RNA yielded cDNA, which provided the sequencing template. The table came from immunoSEQ multiplex PCR; TCRdb's copy has only in-frame clones and leaves some out. The profile covers some 170,000 clones, with 50% to 60% appearing a single time and approximately 15% taken by the ten largest. This chain connects TRBV30 to TRBJ2-6; D tentatively reads TRBD1 or TRBD2 (5 bases each). The specimen was CD4+ T cells sorted from blood, collected at week 0. The TCR was taken from a human donor with alopecia areata. DNA for the CDR3: TGTGCCTGGAGTGTTGGGGGATCTGGGGCCAACGTCCTGACTTTC. Amino acid sequence: CAWSVGGSGANVLTF.